This entry describes one TCR beta chain. No antigen is known for it. This CDR3 is built from 12 residues. V dropped 2 bases and J dropped 6; count of bases not matched to a gene: 1. CDR1 and CDR2 (germline): SGHTA, FQGNSA. The entry originates in a study of tumor-infiltrating lymphocytes in localized non-small cell lung cancer. Study-wide context: The cohort mixed smokers and never-smokers, several histologies, and some post-neoadjuvant-chemotherapy samples. General observations from the study: Only some patients had TCR sequencing, depending on available tissue. Different pieces of the same tissue went to different assays, confounding technical variation with intratumor heterogeneity.

Some clones are missing from TCRdb's copy, which holds only in-frame ones; the method was immunoSEQ multiplex PCR. The data hold over 5,000 clones, with roughly 74% observed a single time. Sequencing input: lung tumor tissue. The chain employs TRBV7-2 and TRBJ2-7; TRBD1 agrees at 7 bases. The TCR originated in a human donor with non-small cell lung cancer. The CDR3 protein is CASSLRDSEQYF. CDR3 sequence (DNA): TGTGCCAGCAGCTTAAGGGACAGCGAGCAGTACTTC.